One sample yielded the 32 T cell receptor beta chains listed below, sequenced in a study of cytomegalovirus exposure and HLA in healthy donors. PCR amplification relied on 60 Vbeta primers (plus 13 Jbeta primers). The table came from immunoSEQ multiplex PCR; TCRdb's copy has only in-frame clones and leaves some out. The sample comprises approximately 160,000 clones, 81% of which are singletons, and 1% to 1.5% rests with the top ten. The sample taken for sequencing was PBMCs. The receptors derive from a man aged 50 to 59 in good health and CMV-seropositive.

This clone was recorded only once. The V call is TRBV5-1, the J call TRBJ1-4; TRBD1 matches at 10 bases. Germline CDR1 is SGHRS and CDR2 is YFSETQ. V trimming: 5 bases; J trimming: 5 bases; junction bases outside the gene matches: 6. The CDR3 length is 15 residues. The CDR3 region has the DNA TGCGCCAGCAGTTCCTCGACAGGGGGCAATGAAAAACTGTTTTTT. This gives the protein CASSSSTGGNEKLFF.

This chain links TRBV19 with TRBJ1-5; D perhaps matches TRBD1 (6 bases). The CDR3 totals 14 residues. The ends were cut back, 6 bases at V and 4 bases at J, with 13 bases in the middle. CDR1 is LNHDA and CDR2 is SQIVND in the germline V gene (reference sequence). The CDR3 region is CASRRQDRNQPQHF. The CDR3 DNA reads TGTGCCAGTAGGAGACAGGACAGAAATCAGCCCCAGCATTTT.

The chain couples TRBV7-3 to TRBJ1-1; 10 bases are shared with TRBD1. The trim removed 3 bases at V and 3 bases at J, leaving 1 base unmatched. CDR3 size: 14 residues. The germline V gene encodes CDR1 SGHTA and CDR2 FQGTGA. Here the CDR3 reads CASSLTGGHTEAFF. CDR3 coding DNA: TGTGCCAGCAGCTTGACAGGGGGCCACACTGAAGCTTTCTTT.

The CDR3 DNA follows: TGTGCCACCAGCAGAGCAAAGGGACAGGGTTACGAGCAGTACTTC. It yields the protein CATSRAKGQGYEQYF. The chain recombines TRBV15 with TRBJ2-7; 9 bases are a match to TRBD1. Trimming removed 1 base from V and 4 bases from J; junction bases left unmatched: 5. The CDR3 runs 15 residues. The germline V gene has CDR1 LNHNV and CDR2 YYDKDF (reference sequence).

The chain employs TRBV11-3 and TRBJ2-1; TRBD1 matches at 8 bases. This CDR3 spans 14 amino acids. From germline, CDR1 is SGHNT and CDR2 YENEEA. Germline trimming cut 6 bases from V and 5 bases from J; bases unmatched to any gene: 6. CDR3: CASSLQGVNNEQFF. In DNA, the CDR3 is TGTGCCAGCAGTTTACAGGGGGTGAACAATGAGCAGTTCTTC.

This clone was picked up one time. This chain joins TRBV15 and TRBJ2-2; tentative D call: TRBD2 (5 bases). V gave up 5 bases and J gave up 7 bases, with 17 bases separating them. Germline values: CDR1 LNHNV, CDR2 YYDKDF (reference sequence). The CDR3 is made up of 15 amino acids. The CDR3 sequence is CATSGPIIEGGELFF. The CDR3 nucleotides read TGTGCCACCAGCGGACCTATTATAGAGGGCGGGGAGCTGTTTTTT.

A few counts support this clone. The chain employs TRBV28 and TRBJ1-6; 9 bases are a match to TRBD1. This CDR3 spans 14 amino acids. Germline CDR1 reads MDHEN; CDR2 reads SYDVKM. V lost 10 bases to trimming and J lost 7 bases; unmatched junction nucleotides: 8. Written as DNA, the CDR3 is TGTGCCACCCCGGGACAGGGAAAAAATTCACCCCTCCACTTT. Amino acid sequence: CATPGQGKNSPLHF.

The chain recombines TRBV27 with TRBJ2-3, with TRBD2 identical over 7 bases. The CDR3 spans 15 residues. Germline assignment: CDR1 MNHEY and CDR2 SMNVEV (reference sequence). Germline trimming cut 5 bases from V and 4 bases from J; bases unmatched to any gene: 9. Here the CDR3 reads CASSPYSGQADTQYF. The CDR3 coding sequence is TGTGCCAGCAGTCCATATAGCGGGCAGGCAGATACGCAGTATTTT.

The sample holds one count of this clone. The genes are TRBV6-5 and TRBJ2-4; the match to TRBD1 covers 7 bases. Germline V gives CDR1 MNHEY, CDR2 SVGAGI. The CDR3 runs to 14 residues. V was clipped by 0 bases and J by 8 bases; unmatched bases: 4. CDR3 region: CASSYSLTGYIQYF. CDR3 DNA sequence: TGTGCCAGCAGTTACTCCCTGACAGGGTACATTCAGTACTTC.

This clone was recorded a few times. This chain links TRBV27 with TRBJ2-2; no clear D gene. V lost 0 bases, J lost 4 bases, and 3 bases lay in between. CDR1 is MNHEY and CDR2 is SMNVEV in the germline V gene (reference sequence). The CDR3 totals 13 residues. The CDR3 loop is CASSLSGTGELFF. For the CDR3, the DNA is TGTGCCAGCAGTTTATCCGGCACCGGGGAGCTGTTTTTT.

This sequence joins TRBV6-5 and TRBJ2-7; 9 nucleotides match TRBD2. The length of the CDR3 is 14 residues. Germline V gives CDR1 MNHEY, CDR2 SVGAGI. With 5 bases clipped from V and 2 bases from J, the junction kept 4 bases outside the gene matches. The CDR3 spells CASSHLAGAYEQYF. CDR3 DNA sequence: TGTGCCAGCAGTCACTTAGCGGGGGCCTACGAGCAGTACTTC.

The chain recombines TRBV5-1 with TRBJ1-1; D gene unclear. V lost 0 bases and J lost 0, with 6 bases in between. CDR3 size: 14 residues. In germline, CDR1 is SGHRS, CDR2 YFSETQ. The CDR3 coding sequence is TGCGCCAGCAGCTTGGACAGATTGAACACTGAAGCTTTCTTT. This translates into CASSLDRLNTEAFF.

This chain links TRBV7-8 with TRBJ1-1; D might be TRBD1 (6 bases). The germline V and J ends were trimmed by 0 bases and 0 bases, with 11 bases remaining between them. The CDR3 is made up of 16 amino acids. The V gene's germline CDR1 is SGHVS and CDR2 FQNEAQ. The CDR3 nucleotides are TGTGCCAGCAGCTTAGCCCCGACAGGCGTGAACACTGAAGCTTTCTTT. As protein: CASSLAPTGVNTEAFF.

The gene calls are TRBV2 and TRBJ2-7; 10 bases map to TRBD1. The CDR3 has 14 amino acids. Germline assignment: CDR1 SNHLY and CDR2 FYNNEI. Trimming cost V 4 bases and J 3 bases; bases outside gene matches: 3. CDR3 DNA: TGTGCCAGCAGTGTCGGACAGGGGGGCTACGAGCAGTACTTC. Its protein product is CASSVGQGGYEQYF.

The rearrangement uses TRBV28 and TRBJ1-5, with D uncertain. The CDR3 consists of 12 residues. Germline V gene sequence: CDR1 MDHEN, CDR2 SYDVKM. The V and J ends lost 8 bases and 2 bases respectively, with 7 bases between them. CDR3: CASELGNQPQHF. DNA of the CDR3: TGTGCCAGCGAACTGGGCAATCAGCCCCAGCATTTT.

The chain combines TRBV18 with TRBJ2-6; no reliable D call. The CDR3 is made up of 14 amino acids. With 3 bases removed from V and 0 bases from J, the gap between germline ends came to 3 bases. Germline loops: CDR1 KGHSH, CDR2 LQKENI. The CDR3 protein is CASSPSSGANVLTF. The CDR3 DNA sequence: TGTGCCAGCTCACCCAGCTCTGGGGCCAACGTCCTGACTTTC.

This clone came up once. The chain has TRBV4-3 and TRBJ2-3; 7 bases line up with TRBD2. The CDR3 consists of 19 residues. In germline, CDR1 is LGHNA, CDR2 YSLEER. With 1 base clipped from V and 5 bases from J, the junction kept 18 bases outside the gene matches. This CDR3 reads CASSQVWAAEGGSKDTQYF. The CDR3 nucleotides are TGCGCCAGCAGCCAAGTCTGGGCAGCGGAGGGAGGGTCAAAAGATACGCAGTATTTT.

The rearrangement joins TRBV6-5 to TRBJ2-7, with 7 bases that match TRBD2. CDR3 length: 15 residues. CDR1 and CDR2 from the germline V gene are MNHEY and SVGAGI. With 4 bases clipped from V and 2 bases from J, the junction kept 8 bases outside the gene matches. The CDR3 here is CASSLLASGTYEQYF. Here the CDR3 DNA reads TGTGCCAGCAGTTTATTGGCTAGCGGAACCTACGAGCAGTACTTC.

On this clone: Other DNA sequences in this specimen translate into the identical CDR3. The chain combines TRBV11-2 with TRBJ1-1; D is perhaps TRBD1 (6 bases). V shed 3 bases and J shed 8 bases, with 7 bases lying between them. Germline V CDR1 and CDR2: SGHAT, FQNNGV. The CDR3 totals 11 residues. The CDR3 nucleotides read TGTGCCAGCAGCTTGGGGGCAGAAGCTTTCTTT. Its protein is CASSLGAEAFF.

Concerning this clone: In the same sample, other DNA sequences code for this CDR3. The CDR3 spells CASSGQANTEAFF. DNA of the CDR3: TGTGCCAGCTCAGGACAGGCGAACACTGAAGCTTTCTTT. This chain uses TRBV18 with TRBJ1-1; 7 nucleotides align to TRBD1. The CDR3 totals 13 residues. Germline lookup yields CDR1 KGHSH and CDR2 LQKENI. V shed 5 bases and J 1 base; nucleotides not matched to a gene: 1.

The chain combines TRBV11-2 with TRBJ2-7; D is perhaps TRBD2 (6 bases). The V end was cut by 1 base, the J end by 3 bases, with 16 bases between. This CDR3 region has 16 residues. Germline assignment: CDR1 SGHAT and CDR2 FQNNGV. The CDR3 sequence: CASSLGSGTHLYEQYF. The CDR3 DNA sequence: TGTGCCAGCAGCTTAGGGTCGGGGACTCATCTCTACGAGCAGTACTTC.

The chain carries TRBV14 and TRBJ2-7; D is unclear. Germline CDR1 is SGHDN and CDR2 is FVKESK. Trimming removed 5 bases from V and 6 bases from J, with 14 bases in between. The CDR3 spans 13 residues. CDR3 sequence: CASSSWALGEQYF. CDR3 DNA: TGTGCCAGCAGCTCTTGGGCGTTGGGCGAGCAGTACTTC.

The V gene is TRBV2, the J gene TRBJ1-2; no definite D call. V was clipped by 7 bases and J by 4 bases, with 7 bases between them. The CDR3 is 11 amino acids. Germline V CDR1 and CDR2: SNHLY, FYNNEI. CDR3 sequence reads: CASTVIYGYTF. Written as DNA, the CDR3 is TGTGCCAGCACAGTCATCTATGGCTACACCTTC.

CDR3 DNA sequence: TGTGCCAGCAGCTTCGTCCAGGGTAACTATGGCTACACCTTC. It codes for CASSFVQGNYGYTF. The J gene is TRBJ1-2, the V gene TRBV5-6, with D perhaps matching TRBD1 (5 bases). V lost 2 bases to trimming and J lost 1 base, with 9 bases between them. The CDR3 has 14 amino acids. The V gene's germline CDR1 is SGHDT and CDR2 YYEEEE.

Written as DNA, the CDR3 is TGTGCCACCAGCAGAGCGGCCGGGGAGCTGTTTTTT. Amino acid sequence: CATSRAAGELFF. The chain couples TRBV15 to TRBJ2-2; D call uncertain. The CDR3 has 12 residues. CDR1 is LNHNV and CDR2 is YYDKDF in the germline V gene (reference sequence). V was pared by 1 base and J by 6 bases, with 3 bases between.

The rearrangement joins TRBV28 to TRBJ2-4; D ambiguous. Trimming cost V 5 bases and J 2 bases, with 13 bases left between them. The length of the CDR3 is 15 residues. Germline V gene sequence: CDR1 MDHEN, CDR2 SYDVKM. The CDR3 sequence: CASSAAQETKNIQYF. CDR3 sequence (DNA): TGTGCCAGCAGTGCAGCCCAGGAAACCAAAAACATTCAGTACTTC. The entire variable domain, with the rest obtained from reference TRBV28 and TRBJ2-4, is as follows: DVKVTQSSRYLVKRTGEKVFLECVQDMDHENMFWYRQDPGLGLRLIYFSYDVKMKEKGDIPEGYSVSREKKERFSLILESASTNQTSMYLCASSAAQETKNIQYFGAGTRLSVL.

The chain couples TRBV5-1 to TRBJ1-2; D may be TRBD1 (6 bases). The germline V gene has CDR1 SGHRS and CDR2 YFSETQ. The CDR3 contains 13 residues. Trimming took off 4 bases at V and 6 bases at J, with 13 bases between the two ends. The CDR3 sequence is CASSTGTRNGYTF. DNA of the CDR3: TGCGCCAGCAGCACAGGGACGAGGAATGGCTACACCTTC.

The chain joins TRBV6-5 to TRBJ1-4, with TRBD1 identical over 7 bases. The CDR3 has 15 amino acids. With V trimmed by 6 bases and J by 4 bases, 8 bases remained unmatched. Germline CDR1 is MNHEY and CDR2 is SVGAGI. The CDR3 spells CASRRRDSLNEKLFF. In nucleotides, the CDR3 is TGTGCCAGCAGGCGCCGGGACAGCCTTAATGAAAAACTGTTTTTT.

This chain connects TRBV4-3 to TRBJ2-7; TRBD1 aligns across 9 bases. The V segment lost 5 bases and the J segment 5 bases; nucleotides outside the gene matches: 10. This CDR3 has 15 residues. Germline V lookup: CDR1 LGHNA, CDR2 YSLEER. Here the CDR3 DNA reads TGCGCCAGCAGCTCCCCGGGACAGGGTATCAACGAGCAGTACTTC. Amino acid sequence: CASSSPGQGINEQYF.

The chain employs TRBV5-1 and TRBJ1-1, with D possibly TRBD1 on 6 matching bases. Germline CDR1 reads SGHRS; CDR2 reads YFSETQ. Trimming took off 0 bases at V and 7 bases at J, with 13 bases between the two ends. The length of the CDR3 is 14 residues. The DNA for the CDR3 is TGCGCCAGCAGCTTGGAGGGTCAGGGGAGTGAAGCTTTCTTT. This translates into CASSLEGQGSEAFF.

The chain combines TRBV7-2 with TRBJ1-2; D not resolved. The CDR3 consists of 12 residues. Germline lookup yields CDR1 SGHTA and CDR2 FQGNSA. V lost 5 bases to trimming and J lost 2 bases, with 6 bases between them. CDR3 sequence reads: CASSPRNYGYTF. The CDR3 region has the DNA TGTGCCAGCAGCCCGAGAAACTATGGCTACACCTTC.

The J gene is TRBJ2-7, the V gene TRBV10-3; D possibly corresponds to TRBD2 (5 bases). Trimming removed 3 bases at V and 2 bases at J, with 11 bases between. This CDR3 is built from 14 residues. CDR1 is ENHRY and CDR2 is SYGVKD in the germline V gene. CDR3 in amino acids: CAISDVAGPYEQYF. DNA for the CDR3: TGTGCCATCAGTGATGTTGCGGGCCCCTACGAGCAGTACTTC.